This TCR beta chain was identified during a study of T cells in Graves' hyperthyroidism and ophthalmopathy. Every diagnosis used clinical symptoms, serum thyroxine and TRAb, thyroid ultrasound and orbital computed tomography. The authors took PBMCs from 9.5 to 10 ml fresh peripheral blood. V was cut by 2 bases and J by 3 bases, with 8 bases left in between. The CDR3 totals 14 residues. CDR1 and CDR2 from the germline V gene are SGHRS and YFSETQ. From RNA transcripts, TCR beta CDR3 regions were amplified. First-round RT-PCR targeting the TCR CDR3 was performed with the HTBI primer set. TCRdb itself ran the multiplex PCR reads through MiXCR, one entry per CDR3 protein. The repertoire holds around 760,000 distinct CDR3 sequences, 30% to 40% seen once, with 30% to 40% in the top ten.

The sequence came from a woman in her thirties or forties with Graves' hyperthyroidism. The specimen was blood. The chain has TRBV5-1 and TRBJ2-2; D is ambiguous. The CDR3 here is CASSFITDTGELFF. Here the CDR3 DNA reads TGCGCCAGCAGCTTCATCACAGACACCGGGGAGCTGTTTTTT.